This TCR beta chain was identified in a study of memory CD4+ T cells and cytomegalovirus serostatus. This clone was observed a single time. Sequencing was performed with immunoSEQ multiplex PCR; in TCRdb, only in-frame clones are kept and a portion is missing. Among tens of thousands of clones listed, more than 65% were seen once. The sort gate was single viable CD3+CD4+CD8-CD45RO+ cells for memory CD4+ T cells. This CDR3 region has 13 residues. V was clipped by 1 base and J by 6 bases, with 9 bases between them. Germline V CDR1 and CDR2: SGHNT, YYREEE (reference sequence). The V gene is TRBV5-4, the J gene TRBJ2-3, with D perhaps TRBD1 (6 bases). The sequence came from an adult in good health and CMV-seronegative. Some clones in this sample may be carry-over from other donors' samples. Sequenced sample: memory CD4+ T cells from blood. The CDR3 is CASSLKGVDTQYF. The CDR3, as DNA: TGTGCCAGCAGCTTGAAGGGGGTGGATACGCAGTATTTT.